This paragraph reports one TCR beta chain. Its cognate antigen has yet to be identified. Base qualities are not provided; no much larger clone lies one nucleotide away. Whole blood was collected in K2EDTA tubes by collaborating institutions according to the institutions' own protocols. For TCRbeta analysis, collaborators shipped samples in one of three forms: frozen whole blood, isolated PBMCs, or DNA extracted from either of those sample types. TCRbeta CDR3 regions were amplified from genomic DNA by means of the immunoSEQ Assay, a bias-controlled multiplex PCR. On the authors' methods: The number of nucleated cells in each sample was estimated from the amplification of reference gene primers within the assay. Sequence reads were collapsed and filtered to measure the absolute abundance of every unique TCRbeta CDR3 rearrangement. For each sample, productive Simpson clonality was calculated as the square root of Simpson's diversity index across productive rearrangements. TCRdb stores this immuneACCESS table with in-frame sequences only. Part of the clones is absent; in the studies checked, under half of the shortfall reflects unresolved V genes, and no reason is known for the rest. D and trimming come from the DNA, and the V and J calls and clone size come from that table. Here the sample has 110,000 to 150,000 clones; over 60% occur a single time. The ten largest make up about an eighth of the sample.

Here V drops 3 bases and J drops 7 bases, and the junction holds 6 bases not matched to any gene. From the cysteine up to the phenylalanine, the CDR3 has a length of 13 residues. The only DNA kept is the CDR3, 39 bases in frame from the first base. CDR1 and CDR2 were assigned from the germline V gene as SGHTA and FQGTGA. This specimen belongs to a study of blood T cell repertoires in COVID-19 (dated by TCRdb to between 2020 and 2021). In the study overall: Samples from collaborators originated in the United States, Italy and Spain and spanned both the acute and convalescent phases of COVID-19. Subjects who had been exposed to COVID-19, were actively infected with it, or had recovered from it provided the deeply sampled blood TCRbeta repertoires that made up the dataset. A freely available public database, intended as a resource for researchers studying the immune response to SARS-CoV-2, is where the repertoires were released. Samples were obtained from the ongoing ImmuneRACE study (first 160 participants) and from 1,000 to 1,500 subjects provided by 6 global collaborators. Sample metadata almost always included a de-identified subject ID, COVID-19 status, age in years and sex. The material from the prospective study consisted of cDNA or gDNA derived from T cells, B-cell-depleted T cells, or PBMCs. Where available, HLA class I and class II types were taken from metadata supplied by the sample provider and were not determined by assay-based typing. Study-wide conclusions, independent of this receptor: The quantity of clinical and demographic metadata differed by source and by participant and was supplied without curation.

This TCR came from an older man with acute or convalescent COVID-19. Sample: peripheral blood. The chain is made from TRBV7-3 and TRBJ2-7, with 7 bases matching TRBD1. The bases read TGTGCCAGCAGCTTTTCAGACAGGGATGAGCAGTACTTC. Its translation reads: CASSFSDRDEQYF.